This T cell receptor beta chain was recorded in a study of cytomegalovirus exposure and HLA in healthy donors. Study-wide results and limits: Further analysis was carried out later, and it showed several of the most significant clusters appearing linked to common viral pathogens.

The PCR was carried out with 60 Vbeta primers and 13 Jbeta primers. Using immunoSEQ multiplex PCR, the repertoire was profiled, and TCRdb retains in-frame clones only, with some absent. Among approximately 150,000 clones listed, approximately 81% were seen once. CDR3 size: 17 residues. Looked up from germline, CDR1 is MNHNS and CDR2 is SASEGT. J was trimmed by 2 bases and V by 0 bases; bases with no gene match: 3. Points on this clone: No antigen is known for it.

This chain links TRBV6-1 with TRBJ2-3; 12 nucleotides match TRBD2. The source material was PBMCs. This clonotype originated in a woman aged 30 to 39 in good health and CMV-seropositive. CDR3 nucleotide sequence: TGTGCCAGCAGTGAAGCACTAGCGGGGGGTCTCACAGATACGCAGTATTTT. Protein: CASSEALAGGLTDTQYF.